This TCR beta chain was observed in a study of cytomegalovirus exposure and HLA in healthy donors. The CDR3 extends over 18 amino acids. CDR1 and CDR2 (germline): SEHNR, FQNEAQ (reference sequence). 60 Vbeta and 13 Jbeta primers were used in PCR. The data were produced by immunoSEQ multiplex PCR, yet TCRdb's version contains in-frame clones alone and is incomplete. This sample has around 230,000 clones, with around 80% found just once. With regard to this clone: Its antigen is undetermined. The junction and the germline gene differ at one end; a read error may be behind it.

General study results and limits: Specific recognition of CMV antigens was confirmed in vitro for three chains (all CMV-associated). Reports indicate that TCR beta sequences accurately predicted the HLA-A and HLA-B alleles of most subjects.

V usage is TRBV7-9 and J usage is TRBJ1-1, with a possible D match to TRBD1 (6 bases). The sequence derives from a man between 35 and 55 years old in good health and CMV-seropositive. The sample taken for sequencing was PBMCs. This CDR3 reads CSSSLLTYRTAGNTEAFF. CDR3 DNA sequence: TGTTCCAGCAGCTTATTGACCTACCGGACAGCAGGTAACACTGAAGCTTTCTTT.